Given below is one T cell receptor beta chain in context. This sample stems from a study of OX40 agonist ivuxolimab in advanced cancers. Looking at the study overall: The patients got ivuxolimab, which is an agonistic anti-OX40 (CD134) antibody. Every 2 weeks, patients received ivuxolimab intravenously, dosed at 0.01 to 10 mg/kg. A male proportion of about 84% was recorded, with mean age roughly 62 years and range roughly 23 to 79.

This table comes from immunoSEQ multiplex PCR, and its TCRdb copy is limited to in-frame clones, with some not included. The sample consists of some 62,000 clones, approximately 84% of them appearing once. Researchers took blood at baseline, on cycle 4 day 1, and on cycle 7 day 1. Germline V lookup: CDR1 SNHLY, CDR2 FYNNEI. CDR3 length: 15 residues. V lost 7 bases to trimming and J lost 6 bases, with 20 bases between them. The source is an adult with an advanced solid tumor such as melanoma, head and neck, liver or kidney cancer. The sample in question was CD4+ or CD8+ T cells sorted from blood, obtained in a trial of the OX40 agonist ivuxolimab. The J gene is TRBJ2-3, the V gene TRBV2; weak D call: TRBD1 (8 bases). The CDR3 loop is CASKRDRMSGDTQYF. CDR3 DNA sequence: TGTGCCAGCAAGCGGGACAGGATGTCCGGCGATACGCAGTATTTT.